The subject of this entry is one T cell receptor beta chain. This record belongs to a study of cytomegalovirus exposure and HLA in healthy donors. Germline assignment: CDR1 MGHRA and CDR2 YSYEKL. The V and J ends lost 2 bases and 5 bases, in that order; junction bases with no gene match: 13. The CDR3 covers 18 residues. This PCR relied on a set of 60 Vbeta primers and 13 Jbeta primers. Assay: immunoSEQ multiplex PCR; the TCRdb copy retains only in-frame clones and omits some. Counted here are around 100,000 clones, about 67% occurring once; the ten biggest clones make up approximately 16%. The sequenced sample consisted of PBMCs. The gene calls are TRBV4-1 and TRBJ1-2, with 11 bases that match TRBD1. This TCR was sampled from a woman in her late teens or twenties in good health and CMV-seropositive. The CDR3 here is CASSQKPGQGVINYGYTF. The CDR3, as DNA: TGCGCCAGCAGCCAAAAACCGGGACAGGGGGTTATAAATTATGGCTACACCTTC.